The clone carrying this TCR beta chain has more than one count but fewer than ten. This sample is drawn from a study of blood T cell repertoires in COVID-19. TCRdb keeps only in-frame clones here, not all; method: immunoSEQ multiplex PCR. The sample consists of approximately 240,000 clones, 85% of them appearing once. The V end lost 2 bases, the J end lost 1 base, and 3 bases lay between the germline ends. This CDR3 contains 13 residues. The germline CDR1 and CDR2 sequences are ENHRY and SYGVKD. The sequenced material came from peripheral blood. The chain combines TRBV10-3 with TRBJ2-1; D gene ambiguous. The receptor was derived from a man aged 50-60 years who had recovered from COVID-19. The CDR3 DNA reads TGTGCCATCAGTGAGCGGTCCTACAATGAGCAGTTCTTC. Amino acids: CAISERSYNEQFF.